The next 22 T cell receptor beta chains were all read from a single sample in a study of blood T cells in healthy people across ages. A second PCR, run for roughly 7 to 11 cycles, used a sample-barcoded 5' primer plus a J-beta primer mix. From the 5' RACE reads, TCRdb called clonotypes with MiXCR, one entry per CDR3 protein. The data show 750,000 to 1,000,000 distinct CDR3 sequences, approximately 32% seen once. This sample also appeared in a second study, on T cells of mothers and their children.

Specimen: blood. The receptors shown here come from a woman aged 40 to 55 in good health.

A word on this clonotype: This could be a read error, since a much larger clone is one nucleotide away. The V call is TRBV7-9, the J call TRBJ2-3; D not certain. The germline V gene has CDR1 SEHNR and CDR2 FQNEAQ (reference sequence). The CDR3 runs 13 residues. CDR3 nucleotide sequence: TGTGCCAACAGCTCCTCCCGGGCAGATACGCAGTATTTT. Residues: CANSSSRADTQYF.

As for this clonotype: Possible read error: a much larger clone is one base away. The chain is built from TRBV9 and TRBJ2-3; D unresolved. Germline CDR1 and CDR2: SGDLS and YYNGEE. CDR3 length equals 12 residues. The CDR3 DNA reads as TGTGCCAGCAGCAGAAACTCAGATACGCGGTATTTT. Protein sequence: CASSRNSDTRYF.

This rearrangement joins TRBV10-3 to TRBJ2-5; 9 bases align to TRBD2. Germline loops: CDR1 ENHRY, CDR2 SYGVKD. The CDR3 consists of 14 residues. V was clipped by 6 bases and J by 2 bases; unmatched bases: 4. The CDR3 here is CAIRGLAWQETQYF. CDR3 DNA sequence: TGTGCCATCAGAGGACTAGCGTGGCAAGAGACCCAGTACTTC.

As for this clonotype: It may be a read error: a sequence one base away is much more abundant. The chain links TRBV10-3 to TRBJ2-7; 7 bases match TRBD1. The CDR3 covers 15 residues. CDR1 is ENHRY, CDR2 SYGVKD, per germline. Losses at the gene ends were 4 bases for V and 3 bases for J; bases not matched to a gene: 9. Written as DNA, the CDR3 is TGTGCCATCAGTGGGTCGGTGGCAGGGGGCTACGAGCAGTACTTC. This gives the protein CAISGSVAGGYEQYF.

The table lists this clonotype with a few counts. This CDR3 reads CASSLALIQETQYF. The CDR3 DNA sequence: TGCGCCAGCAGCTTGGCCCTAATACAAGAGACCCAGTACTTC. The chain recombines TRBV5-1 with TRBJ2-5; D is unclear. The length of the CDR3 is 14 residues. CDR1 and CDR2 from the germline V gene are SGHRS and YFSETQ. Trimming took 0 bases from V and 2 from J, leaving 8 bases between them.

The chain combines TRBV29-1 with TRBJ2-7, with D uncertain. The CDR3 contains 12 residues. The V gene's germline CDR1 is SQVTM and CDR2 ANQGSEA. V lost 3 bases to trimming and J lost 7 bases, with 13 bases between them. The CDR3, as DNA: TGCAGCGTTGAGCTGGCAAGCCCTGAGCAGTACTTC. Its translation is CSVELASPEQYF.

V gene TRBV6-2 or TRBV6-3 combines with J gene TRBJ2-6; D gene unclear. Between the trimmed V and J ends, which lost 6 bases and 0 bases, there was a span of 12 bases. The CDR3 totals 16 residues. The germline V gene has CDR1 MNHEY and CDR2 SVGEGT. CDR3 sequence (DNA): TGTGCCAGCAGCCCGGGTCCCACCTCTGGGGCCAACGTCCTGACTTTC. Translation gives CASSPGPTSGANVLTF.

This clonotype was detected a few times. V and J are TRBV20-1 and TRBJ2-1; 12 bases agree with TRBD2. Germline CDR1 DFQATT, CDR2 SNEGSKA (reference sequence). V shed 6 bases and J 15 bases; nucleotides not matched to a gene: 15. CDR3 length: 14 residues. The CDR3 bases are TGCAGTGCGAGTCCGGGCCTAGCGGGGGGGTCGCGGTTCTTC. This codes for CSASPGLAGGSRFF.

About this clonotype itself: One end of the junction does not line up with germline, which may come from a read error. The V gene is TRBV5-4, the J gene TRBJ2-1; 8 nucleotides align to TRBD1. CDR1 is SGHNT, CDR2 YYREEE, per germline (reference sequence). The CDR3 covers 18 residues. CDR3 loop: CAGSILPRGTGDYNEQFF. The CDR3 region has the DNA TGTGCCGGCAGCATCCTGCCCCGCGGGACAGGAGACTACAATGAGCAGTTCTTC.

This clonotype was seen a handful of times. The gene calls are TRBV10-3 and TRBJ2-4; 7 bases map to TRBD2. The CDR3 has 15 residues. The V and J ends lost 2 bases and 13 bases, in that order; junction bases with no gene match: 14. Germline CDR1 is ENHRY and CDR2 is SYGVKD. This CDR3 reads CAISEGLGRGNEQYF. CDR3 DNA: TGTGCCATCAGTGAGGGACTAGGGAGGGGCAATGAGCAGTACTTC.

This clonotype was seen repeatedly, ten times or more. The rearrangement links TRBV4-2 to TRBJ1-2; 9 bases align to TRBD1. The CDR3 is made up of 15 amino acids. In germline, CDR1 is LGHNA, CDR2 YNFKEQ. The ends lost 0 bases at V and 4 bases at J; junction bases unmatched: 3. The chain's CDR3 is CASSQEDRGTYGYTF. The CDR3 coding sequence is TGTGCCAGCAGCCAAGAGGACAGGGGTACCTATGGCTACACCTTC.

This clonotype was counted a few times. The chain has TRBV28 and TRBJ1-1; D is unresolved. Germline V lookup: CDR1 MDHEN, CDR2 SYDVKM. The CDR3 is 13 residues long. Trimming left V 6 bases short and J 5 bases short, with 13 bases between. CDR3 loop: CASSQTLVTEAFF. For the CDR3, the DNA is TGTGCCAGCAGCCAGACTTTGGTAACTGAAGCTTTCTTT.

This clonotype was observed at least ten times. The chain couples TRBV7-8 to TRBJ2-5; D gene ambiguous. V lost 1 base, J lost 5 bases, and 14 bases lay in between. There are 15 residues in the CDR3. Germline V CDR1 and CDR2: SGHVS, FQNEAQ. The CDR3 reads CASSLGGYDGETQYF. As DNA, the CDR3 is TGTGCCAGCAGCTTAGGCGGATACGATGGGGAGACCCAGTACTTC. The complete variable domain, with remaining parts taken from reference TRBV7-8 and TRBJ2-5, reads GAGVSQSPRYKVAKRGQDVALRCDPISGHVSLFWYQQALGQGPEFLTYFQNEAQLDKSGLPSDRFFAERPEGSVSTLKIQRTQQEDSAVYLCASSLGGYDGETQYFGPGTRLLVL.

In this sample, this clonotype turned up a few times. V is TRBV7-2 and J is TRBJ2-1, with 10 bases lining up with TRBD2. With V trimmed by 5 bases and J by 7 bases, 8 bases remained unmatched. CDR3 length: 15 amino acids. The V gene's germline CDR1 is SGHTA and CDR2 FQGNSA. The CDR3, as DNA: TGTGCCAGCAGCCGACCGGGACTAGCGATAAATGAGCAGTTCTTC. Translated, it gives CASSRPGLAINEQFF.

Comment on this clonotype: At one end, the junction sequence differs from germline, possibly due to a read error. The chain is built from TRBV5-4 and TRBJ2-7; TRBD1 agrees at 9 bases. Germline CDR1 reads SGHNT; CDR2 reads YYREEE (reference sequence). The CDR3 sequence is 14 residues long. CDR3 amino acids: CVSSSRTGAYEQYF. CDR3 coding DNA: TGTGTCAGCAGCTCGAGGACAGGGGCGTACGAGCAGTACTTC. The full variable domain, in which reference TRBV5-4 and TRBJ2-7 provide the parts outside the CDR3, is ETGVTQSPTHLIKTRGQQVTLRCSSQSGHNTVSWYQQALGQGPQFIFQYYREEENGRGNFPPRFSGLQFPNYSSELNVNALELDDSALYLCVSSSRTGAYEQYFGPGTRLTVT.

The gene calls are TRBV2 and TRBJ2-1; 8 bases line up with TRBD2. V shed 2 bases, J shed 2 bases, and the junction held 2 bases outside the gene matches. Germline CDR1 and CDR2: SNHLY and FYNNEI. The CDR3 sequence is 15 residues long. Written as DNA, the CDR3 is TGTGCCAGCAGTGAAACGGGGGGGGCCTACAATGAGCAGTTCTTC. Amino acid sequence: CASSETGGAYNEQFF.

In its sample, this clonotype was seen a few times. The chain uses TRBV5-1 and TRBJ1-1; weak D call: TRBD1 (5 bases). The CDR3 is 14 amino acids. The germline V gene has CDR1 SGHRS and CDR2 YFSETQ. V lost 2 bases and J lost 3, with 11 bases in between. Here the CDR3 reads CASSFGGLDTEAFF. DNA for the CDR3: TGCGCCAGCAGCTTCGGGGGGTTGGACACTGAAGCTTTCTTT.

This clonotype was counted a single time. The junction departs from germline at one end; a sequencing error may be responsible. J is TRBJ2-7 and V is TRBV27; 9 bases are shared with TRBD1. The CDR3 consists of 15 residues. CDR1 and CDR2 (germline): MNHEY, SMNVEV (reference sequence). The CDR3 here is CASSLGTGTSSEQYF. Here the CDR3 DNA reads TGTGCCAGCAGTTTGGGGACAGGGACTTCCTCCGAGCAGTACTTC.

V and J are TRBV29-1 and TRBJ1-1; the D is unclear. Trimming shortened V by 5 bases and J by 3 bases, and 4 bases separated the two germline ends. The germline gives CDR1 SQVTM, CDR2 ANQGSEA. This CDR3 region has 10 residues. The CDR3 here is CSVPDTEAFF. CDR3 DNA sequence: TGCAGCGTTCCCGACACTGAAGCTTTCTTT.

The J gene is TRBJ2-5, the V gene TRBV6-5; D perhaps matches TRBD1 (5 bases). The better agreement between TRBJ2-7 and the DNA end casts doubt on the J call. Germline V gene data show CDR1 as MNHEY and CDR2 as SVGAGI. CDR3 length: 14 amino acids. The CDR3 is CASSAQGSRGEQYF. CDR3 nucleotide sequence: TGTGCCAGCAGTGCCCAGGGAAGCCGTGGCGAGCAGTACTTC.

This chain joins TRBV12-3 or TRBV12-4 and TRBJ2-2; 8 nucleotides align to TRBD2. With 2 bases clipped from V and 5 bases from J, the junction kept 4 bases outside the gene matches. This CDR3 region has 15 residues. CDR3 loop: CASSLRRGATGELFF. CDR3 nucleotides: TGTGCCAGCAGTTTACGGCGGGGGGCAACCGGGGAGCTGTTTTTT.

Of note for this clonotype: Being one base from a much bigger clone, this may be a read error. The chain uses TRBV4-2 and TRBJ2-7; possibly TRBD2 for D (6 bases). The J call may be in error: the DNA end matches TRBJ2-5 better. Germline V gene data show CDR1 as LGHNA and CDR2 as YNFKEQ. The length of the CDR3 is 13 residues. CDR3 sequence: CASSPRGSETQYF. DNA of the CDR3: TGTGCCAGCAGTCCACGGGGGTCAGAGACCCAGTACTTC.